A single sample is the source of the 15 T cell receptor beta chains below, sequenced in a study of cytomegalovirus exposure and HLA in healthy donors. Sequencing was performed with immunoSEQ multiplex PCR; in TCRdb, only in-frame clones are kept and a portion is missing. The data contain about 200,000 clones, roughly 84% of them singletons. Material for sequencing was PBMCs. The receptors shown here come from a woman under 30 in good health and CMV-seropositive.

This rearrangement joins TRBV7-2 to TRBJ2-3; D possibly corresponds to TRBD2 (7 bases). The CDR3 totals 14 residues. Looked up from germline, CDR1 is SGHTA and CDR2 is FQGNSA. Trimming took off 5 bases at V and 4 bases at J, with 13 bases between the two ends. The DNA of the CDR3 is TGTGCCAGCAGCCCAAGGGGGGGCCCAGATACGCAGTATTTT. It yields the protein CASSPRGGPDTQYF.

This sequence joins TRBV18 and TRBJ1-3, with D perhaps TRBD1 (5 bases). CDR3 length: 15 amino acids. V gave up 3 bases and J gave up 2 bases, with 11 bases separating them. Germline-derived CDR1 and CDR2 are KGHSH and LQKENI. For the CDR3, the DNA is TGTGCCAGCTCACCTCAGGGAAATACTGGAAACACCATATATTTT. Encoded protein: CASSPQGNTGNTIYF.

V and J are TRBV5-1 and TRBJ2-2; D call uncertain. This CDR3 is 15 amino acids long. In germline, CDR1 is SGHRS, CDR2 YFSETQ. The V gene lost 0 bases and the J gene lost 4 bases, with 10 bases spanning the gap. CDR3 sequence: CASSLAERLTGELFF. CDR3 nucleotide sequence: TGCGCCAGCAGCTTGGCCGAGCGACTCACCGGGGAGCTGTTTTTT.

The chain employs TRBV11-1 and TRBJ2-5; 7 bases agree with TRBD1. The CDR3 consists of 14 residues. After removal of 5 bases from V and 3 bases from J, the junction contained 6 bases not matched to a gene. The germline gives CDR1 SGHAT, CDR2 FQDESV (reference sequence). CDR3 loop: CASSPRQGEETQYF. CDR3 DNA sequence: TGTGCCAGCAGCCCCAGACAGGGCGAAGAGACCCAGTACTTC.

This chain joins TRBV28 and TRBJ2-3, with 7 positions matching TRBD2. The length of the CDR3 is 16 residues. Germline CDR1 and CDR2: MDHEN and SYDVKM. The J segment lost 2 bases and the V segment lost 4 bases, leaving 9 bases of the junction unmatched. The CDR3 nucleotides read TGTGCCAGCAGTTCCGGAGCAGCGGGGCCCACAGATACGCAGTATTTT. It specifies CASSSGAAGPTDTQYF.

This clone showed up just a few times. As DNA, the CDR3 is TGCAGCGTTCTGGGCGGCTTAGCGGGAAGCTCCTACGAGCAGTACTTC. Translating gives CSVLGGLAGSSYEQYF. The chain combines TRBV29-1 with TRBJ2-7; the match to TRBD2 covers 8 bases. Per the germline V gene, CDR1 is SQVTM and CDR2 is ANQGSEA. The V and J ends lost 5 bases and 0 bases, in that order; junction bases with no gene match: 12. The CDR3 has 16 residues.

This clone was counted between two and nine times. The chain couples TRBV11-2 to TRBJ2-2; 10 bases map to TRBD2. Germline CDR1 reads SGHAT; CDR2 reads FQNNGV. The CDR3 has 15 residues. The J segment lost 2 bases and the V segment lost 5 bases, leaving 2 bases of the junction unmatched. CDR3 DNA: TGTGCCAGCAGCCCTAGCGGGAGAAACACCGGGGAGCTGTTTTTT. This translates into CASSPSGRNTGELFF.

The V call is TRBV4-2, the J call TRBJ2-1, with TRBD1 identical over 9 bases. The CDR3 contains 17 residues. Per germline, CDR1 LGHNA and CDR2 YNFKEQ. The J segment lost 6 bases and the V segment lost 1 base, leaving 10 bases of the junction unmatched. CDR3 DNA sequence: TGTGCCAGCAGCCAAGCCCCGGGACAGGGTCCCTCCAATGAGCAGTTCTTC. Translation: CASSQAPGQGPSNEQFF.

Worth noting for this clone: Sequence at one end of the junction differs from germline and may be a read error. The V call is TRBV7-2, the J call TRBJ2-3; TRBD2 matches 11 bases. Germline lookup yields CDR1 SGHTA and CDR2 FQGNSA. This CDR3 has 13 amino acids. CDR3 bases: TGTGCCAGCAGCGACAATCCTAGCGGGAGGCTTAATTTT. Amino acids: CASSDNPSGRLNF.

The V call is TRBV9, the J call TRBJ2-1; TRBD2 matches at 12 bases. Germline V CDR1 and CDR2: SGDLS, YYNGEE. V lost 0 bases to trimming and J lost 0 bases; unmatched junction nucleotides: 7. The CDR3 is 19 residues long. CDR3 bases: TGTGCCAGCAGCGTAGAGGGACTAGCGGGCCCGAGCTCCTACAATGAGCAGTTCTTC. It codes for CASSVEGLAGPSSYNEQFF.

The J gene is TRBJ2-5, the V gene TRBV2; 7 bases are shared with TRBD1. The CDR3 runs 15 residues. The germline gives CDR1 SNHLY, CDR2 FYNNEI. V lost 6 bases to trimming and J lost 5 bases; unmatched junction nucleotides: 12. CDR3 protein: CASRILTTGTETQYF. CDR3 sequence (DNA): TGTGCCAGCAGAATCCTTACGACAGGGACGGAGACCCAGTACTTC.

The rearrangement joins TRBV19 to TRBJ1-2; TRBD1 matches at 9 bases. Unmatched junction bases numbered 7, after V lost 5 bases and J lost 3 bases. The CDR3 covers 15 residues. Germline CDR1 reads LNHDA; CDR2 reads SQIVND (reference sequence). The CDR3, as DNA: TGTGCCAGTAGTGATACAGGGGGCGCGGACTATGGCTACACCTTC. Its translation: CASSDTGGADYGYTF. Full variable domain (missing parts from reference TRBV19 and TRBJ1-2): DGGITQSPKYLFRKEGQNVTLSCEQNLNHDAMYWYRQDPGQGLRLIYYSQIVNDFQKGDIAEGYSVSREKKESFPLTVTSAQKNPTAFYLCASSDTGGADYGYTFGSGTRLTVV.

The chain recombines TRBV5-4 with TRBJ2-7, with 7 bases aligning to TRBD1. The CDR3 consists of 14 residues. J lost 1 base, V lost 3 bases, and 4 bases had no gene match. CDR1 SGHNT and CDR2 YYREEE come from the germline V gene (reference sequence). The CDR3 sequence is CASSSRTGSYEQYF. The CDR3 bases are TGTGCCAGCAGCTCAAGGACAGGTTCCTACGAGCAGTACTTC. The full variable domain, its missing parts supplied by reference TRBV5-4 and TRBJ2-7, is ETGVTQSPTHLIKTRGQQVTLRCSSQSGHNTVSWYQQALGQGPQFIFQYYREEENGRGNFPPRFSGLQFPNYSSELNVNALELDDSALYLCASSSRTGSYEQYFGPGTRLTVT.

This chain joins TRBV28 and TRBJ1-1; 8 nucleotides match TRBD1. The CDR3 sequence is 14 residues long. V gave up 4 bases and J gave up 5 bases; unmatched junction bases: 6. Germline CDR1 is MDHEN and CDR2 is SYDVKM. CDR3 nucleotides: TGTGCCAGCAGTTCACGACAGGGGTGGACTGAAGCTTTCTTT. Protein sequence: CASSSRQGWTEAFF.

There are a few counts of this clone. This chain links TRBV9 with TRBJ1-3, with D unclear. Between the trimmed V and J ends, which lost 0 bases and 5 bases, there was a span of 15 bases. There are 16 residues in the CDR3. The germline V gene encodes CDR1 SGDLS and CDR2 YYNGEE. CDR3 region: CASSVGADPGRNTIYF. Here the CDR3 DNA reads TGTGCCAGCAGCGTAGGGGCCGACCCAGGCCGAAACACCATATATTTT.